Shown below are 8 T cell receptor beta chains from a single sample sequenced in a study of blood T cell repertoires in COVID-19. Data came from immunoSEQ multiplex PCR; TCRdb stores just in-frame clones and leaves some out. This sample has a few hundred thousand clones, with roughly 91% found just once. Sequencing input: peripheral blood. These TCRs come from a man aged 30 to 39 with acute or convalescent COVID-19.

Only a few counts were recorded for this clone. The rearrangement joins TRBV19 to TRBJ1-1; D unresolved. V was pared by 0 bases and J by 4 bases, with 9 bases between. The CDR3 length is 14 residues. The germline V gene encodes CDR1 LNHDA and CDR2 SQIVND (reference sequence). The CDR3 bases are TGTGCCAGTAGTATAGACTTAAGAGGCACTGAAGCTTTCTTT. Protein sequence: CASSIDLRGTEAFF. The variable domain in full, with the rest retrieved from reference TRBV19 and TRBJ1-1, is DGGITQSPKYLFRKEGQNVTLSCEQNLNHDAMYWYRQDPGQGLRLIYYSQIVNDFQKGDIAEGYSVSREKKESFPLTVTSAQKNPTAFYLCASSIDLRGTEAFFGQGTRLTVV.

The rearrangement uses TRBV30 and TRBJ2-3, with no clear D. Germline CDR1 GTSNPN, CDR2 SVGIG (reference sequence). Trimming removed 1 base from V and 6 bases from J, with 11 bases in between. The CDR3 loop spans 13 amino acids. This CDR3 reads CAWSGGYPDTQYF. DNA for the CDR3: TGTGCCTGGAGTGGAGGCTATCCGGATACGCAGTATTTT.

The CDR3 DNA sequence: TGTGCCAGCAGCTCCGTGAGGGCAGATACGCAGTATTTT. This translates into CASSSVRADTQYF. V and J are TRBV7-2 and TRBJ2-3; possible D gene TRBD2, 5 bases. CDR1 SGHTA and CDR2 FQGNSA come from the germline V gene. The CDR3 sequence is 13 residues long. Trimming removed 4 bases at V and 4 bases at J, with 9 bases between.

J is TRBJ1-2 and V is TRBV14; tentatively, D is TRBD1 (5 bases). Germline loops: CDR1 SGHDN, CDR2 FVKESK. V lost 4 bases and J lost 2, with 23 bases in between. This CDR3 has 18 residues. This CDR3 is CASSPNSAGLKLNYGYTF. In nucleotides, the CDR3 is TGTGCCAGCAGCCCTAACAGCGCAGGGCTGAAGTTAAACTATGGCTACACCTTC. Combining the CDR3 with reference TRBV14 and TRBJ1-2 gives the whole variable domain EAGVTQFPSHSVIEKGQTVTLRCDPISGHDNLYWYRRVMGKEIKFLLHFVKESKQDESGMPNNRFLAERTGGTYSTLKVQPAELEDSGVYFCASSPNSAGLKLNYGYTFGSGTRLTVV.

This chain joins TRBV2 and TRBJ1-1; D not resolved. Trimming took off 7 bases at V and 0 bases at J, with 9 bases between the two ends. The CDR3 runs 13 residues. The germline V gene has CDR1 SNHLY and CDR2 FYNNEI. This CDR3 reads CASNEVMNTEAFF. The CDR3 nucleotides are TGTGCCAGCAACGAGGTGATGAACACTGAAGCTTTCTTT.

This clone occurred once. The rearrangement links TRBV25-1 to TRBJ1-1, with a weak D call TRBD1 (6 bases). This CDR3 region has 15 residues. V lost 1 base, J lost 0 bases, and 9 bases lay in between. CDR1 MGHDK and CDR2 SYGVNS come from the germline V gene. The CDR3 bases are TGTGCCAGCAGTGAATTGGGGGCCATGAACACTGAAGCTTTCTTT. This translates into CASSELGAMNTEAFF.

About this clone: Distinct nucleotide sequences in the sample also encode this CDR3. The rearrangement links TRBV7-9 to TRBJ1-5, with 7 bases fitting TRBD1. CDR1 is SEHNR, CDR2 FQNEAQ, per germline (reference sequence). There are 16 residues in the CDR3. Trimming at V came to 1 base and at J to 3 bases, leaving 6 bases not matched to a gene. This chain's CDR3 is CASSLGAGGPNQPQHF. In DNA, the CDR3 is TGTGCCAGCAGCTTAGGGGCAGGGGGGCCCAATCAGCCCCAGCATTTT. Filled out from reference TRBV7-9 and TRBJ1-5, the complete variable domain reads DTGVSQNPRHKITKRGQNVTFRCDPISEHNRLYWYRQTLGQGPEFLTYFQNEAQLEKSRLLSDRFSAERPKGSFSTLEIQRTEQGDSAMYLCASSLGAGGPNQPQHFGDGTRLSIL.

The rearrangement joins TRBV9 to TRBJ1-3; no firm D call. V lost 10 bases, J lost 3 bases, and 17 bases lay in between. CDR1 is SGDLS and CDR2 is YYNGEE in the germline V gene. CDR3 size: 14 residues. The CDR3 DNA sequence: TGTGCCGCAGCCCCCGGGGAAAGTGGAAACACCATATATTTT. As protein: CAAAPGESGNTIYF.